These 26 T cell receptor beta chains were all obtained from the same sample, sequenced in a study of CD8 T cells in Susac syndrome. RNA was extracted with the RNeasy kit, and a quantity of about 0.45 to 1 ug was reverse transcribed using random hexamers. Each CDR3 protein gets one entry after TCRdb re-called the immunoSEQ multiplex PCR reads with MiXCR. In the table there are about 430,000 distinct CDR3 sequences, more than 70% of which are singletons. What was sequenced was CD8+ T cells from PBMCs. The receptors stem from a human donor with multiple sclerosis.

The chain uses TRBV3-1 and TRBJ2-5; 7 nucleotides match TRBD2. After removal of 5 bases from V and 5 bases from J, the junction contained 11 bases not matched to a gene. Germline values: CDR1 LGHDT, CDR2 YNNKEL (reference sequence). CDR3 length: 15 residues. The CDR3 sequence is CASSLDLAVGETQYF. In nucleotides, the CDR3 is TGTGCCAGCAGCTTGGACCTAGCGGTTGGGGAGACCCAGTACTTC.

V gene TRBV19 combines with J gene TRBJ2-2, with 9 bases that match TRBD2. Per germline, CDR1 LNHDA and CDR2 SQIVND (reference sequence). Germline trimming cut 0 bases from V and 4 bases from J; bases unmatched to any gene: 6. The CDR3 sequence is 17 residues long. The chain's CDR3 is CASSIDPRLAVTGELFF. The CDR3 DNA follows: TGTGCCAGTAGTATAGATCCTAGACTAGCGGTCACCGGGGAGCTGTTTTTT.

This chain connects TRBV6-2 or TRBV6-3 to TRBJ2-7; D gene unclear. Trimming pared 2 bases from V and 6 bases from J, leaving 14 bases between. The CDR3 runs to 14 residues. From germline, CDR1 is MNHEY and CDR2 SVGEGT. CDR3 residues: CASSYVGRFPEQYF. CDR3 coding DNA: TGTGCCAGCAGTTACGTAGGCAGATTCCCCGAGCAGTACTTC.

The chain uses TRBV11-3 and TRBJ2-3, with D perhaps TRBD1 (5 bases). Germline V CDR1 and CDR2: SGHNT, YENEEA. The CDR3 is 14 residues long. V was clipped by 3 bases and J by 4 bases, with 11 bases between them. In DNA, the CDR3 is TGTGCCAGCAGCTTGACAGAGAGTGCAGATACGCAGTATTTT. Residues: CASSLTESADTQYF.

In its sample, this clonotype was seen once. The chain recombines TRBV6-2 or TRBV6-3 with TRBJ1-5; tentative D call: TRBD1 (6 bases). V dropped 3 bases and J dropped 0 bases, with 9 bases sitting between them. This CDR3 region has 15 residues. The germline V gene has CDR1 MNHEY and CDR2 SVGEGT. The CDR3 spells CASSYGQYSNQPQHF. CDR3 in DNA: TGTGCCAGCAGTTATGGACAGTATAGCAATCAGCCCCAGCATTTT.

This chain uses TRBV11-2 with TRBJ2-3; weak D call: TRBD1 (5 bases). This CDR3 has 14 amino acids. CDR1 SGHAT and CDR2 FQNNGV come from the germline V gene. Trimming took off 4 bases at V and 5 bases at J, with 13 bases between the two ends. The CDR3 sequence is CASSYLQGLDTQYF. The CDR3 DNA sequence: TGTGCCAGCAGCTATTTGCAGGGCTTAGATACGCAGTATTTT.

The chain uses TRBV29-1 and TRBJ2-5; D might be TRBD1 (5 bases). V gave up 6 bases and J gave up 3 bases, with 8 bases separating them. This CDR3 comprises 11 residues. The V gene's germline CDR1 is SQVTM and CDR2 ANQGSEA. The CDR3 sequence is CSVLTEETQYF. The CDR3 DNA follows: TGCAGCGTCCTGACAGAAGAGACCCAGTACTTC.

The gene calls are TRBV7-8 and TRBJ1-5; the D gene is possibly TRBD1 (5 bases). The germline CDR1 and CDR2 sequences are SGHVS and FQNEAQ. The V end was cut by 1 base, the J end by 0 bases, with 19 bases between. CDR3 size: 19 residues. The CDR3 DNA reads TGTGCCAGCAGCTTAGGCCCCCAGGCGGGGGTGTATAGCAATCAGCCCCAGCATTTT. This gives the protein CASSLGPQAGVYSNQPQHF.

V usage is TRBV11-2 and J usage is TRBJ1-1; the D gene is possibly TRBD1 (5 bases). This CDR3 has 13 residues. CDR1 is SGHAT and CDR2 is FQNNGV in the germline V gene. Trimming removed 9 bases from V and 3 bases from J, with 14 bases in between. The CDR3 here is CASRGGAYTEAFF. CDR3 bases: TGTGCCAGTCGTGGCGGGGCGTACACTGAAGCTTTCTTT.

This chain uses TRBV23-1 with TRBJ1-5, with D possibly TRBD1 on 5 matching bases. TRBV23-1 is annotated as an ORF whose role is uncertain. V was shortened by 2 bases and J by 10 bases, with 21 bases between the two germline ends. The CDR3 totals 16 residues. In nucleotides, the CDR3 is TGCGCCAGCAGTCAAGGGGGGACCGGCCTATGTTGTCCCCAGCATTTT. Residues: CASSQGGTGLCCPQHF.

This clonotype was picked up a small number of times. CDR3 protein: CASSLLFGRTYNEQFF. CDR3 nucleotide sequence: TGTGCCAGCAGCTTGCTGTTCGGGAGGACCTACAATGAGCAGTTCTTC. This rearrangement joins TRBV5-4 to TRBJ2-1; the match to TRBD2 covers 7 bases. The J segment lost 2 bases and the V segment lost 1 base, leaving 6 bases of the junction unmatched. The CDR3 covers 16 residues. CDR1 SGHNT and CDR2 YYREEE come from the germline V gene (reference sequence).

The V gene is TRBV14, the J gene TRBJ2-2; TRBD2 agrees at 8 bases. This CDR3 is built from 15 residues. Trimming at V came to 4 bases and at J to 1 base, leaving 2 bases not matched to a gene. CDR1 and CDR2 from the germline V gene are SGHDN and FVKESK. Here the CDR3 DNA reads TGTGCCAGCAGCCGCGGGGGGCTGAACACCGGGGAGCTGTTTTTT. It specifies CASSRGGLNTGELFF.

CDR3 nucleotides: TGCAGTGCTAAAGCGGGAGGCTCCTACAATGAGCAGTTCTTC. Protein product: CSAKAGGSYNEQFF. This chain uses TRBV20-1 with TRBJ2-1; the match to TRBD2 covers 9 bases. V was clipped by 4 bases and J by 0 bases; unmatched bases: 1. This CDR3 has 14 residues. The germline V gene has CDR1 DFQATT and CDR2 SNEGSKA (reference sequence).

V is TRBV28 and J is TRBJ2-2; weak D call: TRBD2 (6 bases). V gave up 2 bases and J gave up 6 bases, with 13 bases separating them. This CDR3 comprises 15 residues. Germline V gives CDR1 MDHEN, CDR2 SYDVKM. The CDR3 loop is CASSLGLGGAGELFF. In DNA, the CDR3 is TGTGCCAGCAGTTTAGGGCTAGGAGGGGCCGGGGAGCTGTTTTTT. The full variable domain, completed using reference TRBV28 and TRBJ2-2, is DVKVTQSSRYLVKRTGEKVFLECVQDMDHENMFWYRQDPGLGLRLIYFSYDVKMKEKGDIPEGYSVSREKKERFSLILESASTNQTSMYLCASSLGLGGAGELFFGEGSRLTVL.

This sequence joins TRBV27 and TRBJ1-4, with unresolved D. This CDR3 spans 14 amino acids. Germline CDR1 and CDR2: MNHEY and SMNVEV (reference sequence). Trimming left V 4 bases short and J 6 bases short, with 12 bases between. CDR3 bases: TGTGCCAGCAGTTGGATGGAGGCGGATGAAAAACTGTTTTTT. Translation gives CASSWMEADEKLFF.

The chain's CDR3 is CASSVLAGAYNEQFF. DNA of the CDR3: TGTGCCAGTAGTGTCCTAGCGGGAGCGTACAATGAGCAGTTCTTC. This chain joins TRBV19 and TRBJ2-1, with 10 bases that match TRBD2. V was pared by 5 bases and J by 4 bases, with 5 bases of the junction left unmatched. Germline-derived CDR1 and CDR2 are LNHDA and SQIVND (reference sequence). The CDR3 contains 15 residues.

This clonotype appeared once. V usage is TRBV12-3 or TRBV12-4 and J usage is TRBJ2-1, with a weak D call TRBD2 (6 bases). V was shortened by 6 bases and J by 5 bases, with 17 bases between the two germline ends. This CDR3 region has 15 residues. The CDR3 loop is CASSPDSGFDNEQFF. The CDR3 DNA is TGTGCCAGCAGCCCGGATAGCGGATTCGACAATGAGCAGTTCTTC.

This rearrangement joins TRBV6-5 to TRBJ1-3, with D tentatively TRBD1 (6 bases). The V and J ends lost 2 bases and 0 bases respectively, with 14 bases between them. Germline lookup yields CDR1 MNHEY and CDR2 SVGAGI. This CDR3 has 17 amino acids. CDR3 DNA: TGTGCCAGCAGTTACGGGTCGACAGGAGCCTCTGGAAACACCATATATTTT. Its translation: CASSYGSTGASGNTIYF.

The CDR3 region has the DNA TGCGCCAGCAGCTCCAGGGGTATCCACGAGCAGTACTTC. Protein sequence: CASSSRGIHEQYF. V and J are TRBV5-1 and TRBJ2-7, with a possible D match to TRBD1 (6 bases). CDR1 and CDR2 from the germline V gene are SGHRS and YFSETQ. Trimming stripped 3 bases from V and 5 bases from J, with 12 bases between. The CDR3 extends over 13 amino acids. Combining the CDR3 with reference TRBV5-1 and TRBJ2-7 gives the whole variable domain KAGVTQTPRYLIKTRGQQVTLSCSPISGHRSVSWYQQTPGQGLQFLFEYFSETQRNKGNFPGRFSGRQFSNSRSEMNVSTLELGDSALYLCASSSRGIHEQYFGPGTRLTVT.

This chain connects TRBV10-3 to TRBJ1-6, with 10 bases lining up with TRBD1. Germline loops: CDR1 ENHRY, CDR2 SYGVKD. Trimming at V came to 3 bases and at J to 5 bases, leaving 4 bases not matched to a gene. This CDR3 has 16 residues. This CDR3 is CAISDFGTGDNSPLHF. The CDR3, as DNA: TGTGCCATCAGTGATTTCGGGACAGGGGATAATTCACCCCTCCACTTT.

V gene TRBV2 combines with J gene TRBJ2-7; D is perhaps TRBD1 (5 bases). CDR1 is SNHLY, CDR2 FYNNEI, per germline. The CDR3 is 14 residues long. Trimming stripped 6 bases from V and 0 bases from J, with 12 bases between. The CDR3 nucleotides read TGTGCCAGCAGAACGACAGTGGACTCCTACGAGCAGTACTTC. The encoded protein is CASRTTVDSYEQYF.

This clonotype was seen more than once but under ten times. In DNA form, the CDR3 reads TGTGCCAGCAGTCCCGGGGACAGGGGTTACGAGCAGTACTTC. Its protein product is CASSPGDRGYEQYF. This rearrangement joins TRBV12-3 or TRBV12-4 to TRBJ2-7; the match to TRBD1 covers 10 bases. The CDR3 totals 14 residues. The V and J ends lost 5 bases and 4 bases, in that order; junction bases with no gene match: 5.

The V gene is TRBV30, the J gene TRBJ2-3; D gene uncertain. The germline V gene has CDR1 GTSNPN and CDR2 SVGIG (reference sequence). The length of the CDR3 is 12 residues. Trimming removed 5 bases at V and 0 bases at J, with 6 bases between. The CDR3 loop reads CAWEPSTDTQYF. In nucleotides, the CDR3 is TGTGCCTGGGAACCTAGCACAGATACGCAGTATTTT.

The chain links TRBV7-9 to TRBJ2-3, with D possibly TRBD1 on 6 matching bases. The CDR3 covers 15 residues. Germline V CDR1 and CDR2: SEHNR, FQNEAQ (reference sequence). The V gene lost 1 base and the J gene lost 2 bases, with 10 bases spanning the gap. CDR3 coding DNA: TGTGCCAGCAGCTTAGACAGGGCATACACAGATACGCAGTATTTT. Translation gives CASSLDRAYTDTQYF.

The chain combines TRBV13 with TRBJ1-1; tentative D call: TRBD1 (5 bases). The CDR3 runs 18 residues. The V gene lost 0 bases and the J gene lost 6 bases, with 23 bases spanning the gap. Germline values: CDR1 PRHDT, CDR2 FYEKMQ (reference sequence). The CDR3 region has the DNA TGTGCCAGCAGCTTAGGCCTATTGGATGGGGGGTCGGACGCTGAAGCTTTCTTT. Amino acids: CASSLGLLDGGSDAEAFF. The full variable domain, its missing parts supplied by reference TRBV13 and TRBJ1-1, is AAGVIQSPRHLIKEKRETATLKCYPIPRHDTVYWYQQGPGQDPQFLISFYEKMQSDKGSIPDRFSAQQFSDYHSELNMSSLELGDSALYFCASSLGLLDGGSDAEAFFGQGTRLTVV.

In this sample, this clonotype turned up a few times. The genes are TRBV6-2 or TRBV6-3 and TRBJ2-7; a weak D match, TRBD2 (6 bases). Trimming removed 8 bases at V and 2 bases at J, with 10 bases between. The CDR3 contains 12 residues. CDR1 is MNHEY and CDR2 is SVGEGT in the germline V gene. The CDR3 loop reads CASWRAPYEQYF. Here the CDR3 DNA reads TGTGCCAGCTGGAGGGCGCCCTACGAGCAGTACTTC.